The 10 T cell receptor beta chains reported below all come from one sample, sequenced in a study of blood T cell repertoires in COVID-19. Sequenced by immunoSEQ multiplex PCR; TCRdb stores in-frame clones only, minus some. The table has about 52,000 clones, about 85% seen once; the top ten hold 15% to 20%. Sequencing was carried out using peripheral blood. The receptors stem from a human donor in a cohort sampled during active COVID-19.

In this sample, this clone turned up once. This chain connects TRBV9 to TRBJ2-1, with D perhaps TRBD2 (7 bases). This CDR3 has 16 residues. From germline, CDR1 is SGDLS and CDR2 YYNGEE. Trimming removed 0 bases at V and 2 bases at J, with 12 bases between. The CDR3 nucleotides read TGTGCCAGCAGCGTAGCTGGGGAGGGGGCCTACAATGAGCAGTTCTTC. Encoded protein: CASSVAGEGAYNEQFF.

The chain recombines TRBV7-9 with TRBJ2-2; 9 bases match TRBD1. The J segment lost 7 bases and the V segment lost 2 bases, leaving 8 bases of the junction unmatched. The germline V gene has CDR1 SEHNR and CDR2 FQNEAQ (reference sequence). This CDR3 has 16 amino acids. The CDR3 DNA reads as TGTGCCAGCAGCTTATACGGACAGGGGCGAGGCGGGGAGCTGTTTTTT. Protein: CASSLYGQGRGGELFF.

The CDR3 reads CASSLGEGGFGQETQYF. The CDR3 bases are TGTGCCAGCAGCTTAGGGGAGGGGGGTTTTGGGCAAGAGACCCAGTACTTC. The gene calls are TRBV7-8 and TRBJ2-5; a weak D match, TRBD2 (7 bases). Germline V CDR1 and CDR2: SGHVS, FQNEAQ. The CDR3 length is 17 residues. Trimming removed 1 base at V and 2 bases at J, with 17 bases between.

This chain connects TRBV19 to TRBJ2-2, with 8 nucleotides matching TRBD2. This CDR3 has 17 amino acids. CDR1 LNHDA and CDR2 SQIVND come from the germline V gene (reference sequence). Unmatched junction bases numbered 8, after V lost 3 bases and J lost 2 bases. The CDR3 nucleotides read TGTGCCAGTAGTATCGGGACTAGTCGACCAAACACCGGGGAGCTGTTTTTT. This gives the protein CASSIGTSRPNTGELFF.

This clone occurred once. The J gene is TRBJ2-7, the V gene TRBV27; tentative D call: TRBD1 (6 bases). CDR1 and CDR2 (germline): MNHEY, SMNVEV (reference sequence). This CDR3 is 15 amino acids long. Trimming shortened V by 3 bases and J by 0 bases, and 12 bases separated the two germline ends. The CDR3 DNA reads as TGTGCCAGCAGTTTTAGGACAGTGCACTCCTACGAGCAGTACTTC. It encodes CASSFRTVHSYEQYF.

The chain recombines TRBV15 with TRBJ2-3, with D perhaps TRBD1 (6 bases). Germline V gene lookup returns CDR1 LNHNV and CDR2 YYDKDF (reference sequence). This CDR3 has 15 amino acids. The V and J ends lost 0 bases and 10 bases respectively, with 17 bases between them. The CDR3 loop is CATSRDLGDTPAQYF. Written as DNA, the CDR3 is TGTGCCACCAGCAGAGATCTGGGGGACACTCCGGCGCAGTATTTT.

The chain joins TRBV5-5 to TRBJ2-3, with 9 bases aligning to TRBD2. Trimming removed 1 base from V and 5 bases from J; junction bases left unmatched: 8. CDR3 length equals 16 residues. Germline loops: CDR1 SGHKS, CDR2 YYEKEE (reference sequence). CDR3 nucleotide sequence: TGTGCCAGCAGCTTGAGTGGTAGCGGGAGAGGAGATACGCAGTATTTT. Encoded protein: CASSLSGSGRGDTQYF. Supplemented by reference TRBV5-5 and TRBJ2-3, the full variable domain reads DAGVTQSPTHLIKTRGQQVTLRCSPISGHKSVSWYQQVLGQGPQFIFQYYEKEERGRGNFPDRFSARQFPNYSSELNVNALLLGDSALYLCASSLSGSGRGDTQYFGPGTRLTVL.

This clone was seen just once. This rearrangement joins TRBV2 to TRBJ2-3; 7 nucleotides align to TRBD2. Germline V CDR1 and CDR2: SNHLY, FYNNEI. The V and J ends lost 7 bases and 6 bases, in that order; junction bases with no gene match: 7. This CDR3 has 13 residues. CDR3 nucleotides: TGTGCCAGCACGGACGGGAGGTGGGATACGCAGTATTTT. This sequence encodes CASTDGRWDTQYF.

The chain carries TRBV5-1 and TRBJ2-7; 9 bases are shared with TRBD1. This CDR3 contains 14 residues. From germline, CDR1 is SGHRS and CDR2 YFSETQ. Trimming removed 3 bases from V and 3 bases from J; junction bases left unmatched: 4. CDR3 protein: CASSWGTGFYEQYF. In DNA form, the CDR3 reads TGCGCCAGCAGCTGGGGGACAGGGTTCTACGAGCAGTACTTC. Filled out from reference TRBV5-1 and TRBJ2-7, the complete variable domain reads KAGVTQTPRYLIKTRGQQVTLSCSPISGHRSVSWYQQTPGQGLQFLFEYFSETQRNKGNFPGRFSGRQFSNSRSEMNVSTLELGDSALYLCASSWGTGFYEQYFGPGTRLTVT.

The chain recombines TRBV20-1 with TRBJ1-2; D is ambiguous. The CDR3 is made up of 10 amino acids. V was cut by 0 bases and J by 11 bases, with 7 bases left in between. Germline values: CDR1 DFQATT, CDR2 SNEGSKA (reference sequence). The CDR3 DNA reads TGCAGTGCTAGAGATCCGAGATACACCTTC. Translating it yields CSARDPRYTF.